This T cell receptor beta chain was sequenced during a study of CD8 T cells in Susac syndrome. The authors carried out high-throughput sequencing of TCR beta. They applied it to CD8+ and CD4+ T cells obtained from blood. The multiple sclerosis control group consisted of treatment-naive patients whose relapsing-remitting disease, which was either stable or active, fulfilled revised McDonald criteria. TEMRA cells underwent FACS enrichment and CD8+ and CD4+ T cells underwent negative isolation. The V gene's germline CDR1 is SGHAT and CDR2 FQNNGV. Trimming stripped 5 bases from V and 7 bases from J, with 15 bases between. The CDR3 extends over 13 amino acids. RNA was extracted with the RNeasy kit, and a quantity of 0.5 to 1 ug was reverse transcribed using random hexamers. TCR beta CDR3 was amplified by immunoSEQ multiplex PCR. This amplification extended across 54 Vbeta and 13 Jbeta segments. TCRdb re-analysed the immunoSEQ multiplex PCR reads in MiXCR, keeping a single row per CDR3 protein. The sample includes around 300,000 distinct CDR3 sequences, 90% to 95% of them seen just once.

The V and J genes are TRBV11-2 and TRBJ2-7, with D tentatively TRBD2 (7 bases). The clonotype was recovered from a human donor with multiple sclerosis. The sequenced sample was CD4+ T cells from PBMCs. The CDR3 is CASSAQRGGEQYF. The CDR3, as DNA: TGTGCCAGCAGCGCCCAGAGGGGGGGGGAGCAGTACTTC.